Given below is one T cell receptor beta chain in context. Its matching antigen is unknown. The entry originates in a study of shared clonotypes between healthy human individuals. Study-level findings and limits: Larger estimated richness was generally seen in naive subsets than in memory subsets. Few donors limited the genetic and exposure-history diversity represented.

The genomic DNA of each subset was split evenly across several immunoSEQ plates. Repertoires were generated with immunoSEQ multiplex PCR, while TCRdb's copy carries only in-frame clones and drops some. In the table there are about 2,500,000 clones, approximately 94% of which are singletons. Per the germline V gene, CDR1 is GTSNPN and CDR2 is SVGIG (reference sequence). Deletions cut 7 bases from V and 6 bases from J, with 12 bases between. CDR3 length: 11 amino acids. The chain joins TRBV30 to TRBJ1-1; D is uncertain. The sequenced material came from naive CD4+ T cells sorted from blood. Subset noted: CD45RA+ positively selected. The sequence came from a man aged 18-30 years in good health. CDR3 in amino acids: CASNRSPEAFF. As DNA, the CDR3 is TGTGCCTCCAACCGCAGTCCTGAAGCTTTCTTT. The full variable domain, in which reference TRBV30 and TRBJ1-1 provide the parts outside the CDR3, is SQTIHQWPATLVQPVGSPLSLECTVEGTSNPNLYWYRQAAGRGLQLLFYSVGIGQISSEVPQNLSASRPQDRQFILSSKKLLLSDSGFYLCASNRSPEAFFGQGTRLTVV.